One and the same sample provided the 32 T cell receptor beta chains below, sequenced in a study of T-cell reconstitution after alpha-beta-depleted transplantation in children. Preparation of the TCRbeta library was carried out with unique molecular identifiers. TCRdb passed the PCR reads through MiXCR, listing each CDR3 protein once. The data hold about 460,000 distinct CDR3 sequences, with over 10% observed a single time. The input for sequencing was PBMCs, mostly from graft donor cells, taken 180 days after TCRalphabeta/CD19-depleted stem cell transplant. Source of these receptors: a female patient between 2 and 15 years old who had a stem cell transplant for aplastic anemia, so the T cells may come from the graft donor.

The rearrangement joins TRBV5-1 to TRBJ2-3; 7 nucleotides line up with TRBD2. V shed 5 bases, J shed 2 bases, and the junction held 11 bases outside the gene matches. The CDR3 consists of 16 residues. Germline loops: CDR1 SGHRS, CDR2 YFSETQ. Here the CDR3 DNA reads TGCGCCAGCAGAGGGGACGGGAGGACCCACACAGATACGCAGTATTTT. Protein: CASRGDGRTHTDTQYF.

J is TRBJ2-1 and V is TRBV6-1, with 7 nucleotides matching TRBD2. J lost 0 bases, V lost 5 bases, and 7 bases had no gene match. The CDR3 runs 16 residues. CDR1 MNHNS and CDR2 SASEGT come from the germline V gene. The CDR3 DNA is TGTGCCAGCAGTATTGTAGGCGGGGGCTCCTACAATGAGCAGTTCTTC. Translation: CASSIVGGGSYNEQFF.

This clonotype came up a few times. The rearrangement links TRBV6-5 to TRBJ1-1; 9 bases line up with TRBD1. The V and J ends lost 1 base and 7 bases, in that order; junction bases with no gene match: 4. Per germline, CDR1 MNHEY and CDR2 SVGAGI. The CDR3 runs 14 residues. CDR3 nucleotides: TGTGCCAGCAGTTACTGGGACAGGGAATTTGAAGCTTTCTTT. Protein sequence: CASSYWDREFEAFF.

The chain joins TRBV6-2 or TRBV6-3 to TRBJ2-3; TRBD2 aligns across 10 bases. This CDR3 is 19 amino acids long. CDR1 is MNHEY, CDR2 SVGEGT, per germline. The V and J ends lost 0 bases and 2 bases, in that order; junction bases with no gene match: 11. The DNA for the CDR3 is TGTGCCAGCAGTTACTCGACTTGGCGAGCGGGAGGGCCCACAGATACGCAGTATTTT. Its protein product is CASSYSTWRAGGPTDTQYF.

As concerns this clonotype: The junction departs from the called germline gene at one end, perhaps through a read error. This chain connects TRBV5-6 to TRBJ1-4; D gene ambiguous. The germline gives CDR1 SGHDT, CDR2 YYEEEE. There are 11 residues in the CDR3. DNA for the CDR3: TGTGCCAGCAGCTTTGGACGGATAACTGTTTTT. It is translated as CASSFGRITVF.

The sample holds many counts of this clonotype. The gene calls are TRBV7-9 and TRBJ2-3; D ambiguous. There are 15 residues in the CDR3. The germline V and J ends were trimmed by 5 bases and 3 bases, with 15 bases remaining between them. Germline loops: CDR1 SEHNR, CDR2 FQNEAQ (reference sequence). CDR3 in DNA: TGTGCCAGCAGCGCGTTAGTTGAGGCGACAGATACGCAGTATTTT. Translation: CASSALVEATDTQYF. Full variable domain (outside the CDR3, taken from reference TRBV7-9 and TRBJ2-3): DTGVSQNPRHKITKRGQNVTFRCDPISEHNRLYWYRQTLGQGPEFLTYFQNEAQLEKSRLLSDRFSAERPKGSFSTLEIQRTEQGDSAMYLCASSALVEATDTQYFGPGTRLTVL.

J is TRBJ2-5 and V is TRBV7-6, with D perhaps TRBD1 or TRBD2 (5 bases each). V lost 5 bases and J lost 2, with 12 bases in between. The CDR3 has 14 residues. CDR1 is SGHVS and CDR2 is FNYEAQ in the germline V gene. CDR3 protein: CASSAGTLQETQYF. CDR3 sequence (DNA): TGTGCCAGCAGCGCCGGGACCCTACAAGAGACCCAGTACTTC.

The CDR3 region has the DNA TGTGCCAGCAGTGAACGGGCTAGCGGGAACGAGCAGTACGTC. This codes for CASSERASGNEQYV. This chain joins TRBV6-1 and TRBJ2-7; TRBD2 matches 9 bases. The CDR3 sequence is 14 residues long. The junction had 4 bases not matched to a gene; V was cut back by 2 bases and J by 5 bases. Germline V gene data show CDR1 as MNHNS and CDR2 as SASEGT.

Remarks on this clonotype: Given a much more abundant clone one base away, this may be a read error. The chain is built from TRBV28 and TRBJ2-7; weak D call: TRBD2 (6 bases). The germline CDR1 and CDR2 sequences are MDHEN and SYDVKM. V shed 9 bases and J shed 2 bases, with 14 bases lying between them. The CDR3 loop spans 13 amino acids. The CDR3 protein is CARRSRGTYEQYF. DNA of the CDR3: TGTGCCAGGAGATCGCGGGGCACCTACGAGCAGTACTTC. The full variable domain, its missing parts supplied by reference TRBV28 and TRBJ2-7, is DVKVTQSSRYLVKRTGEKVFLECVQDMDHENMFWYRQDPGLGLRLIYFSYDVKMKEKGDIPEGYSVSREKKERFSLILESASTNQTSMYLCARRSRGTYEQYFGPGTRLTVT.

This clonotype was seen a few times. This sequence joins TRBV7-2 and TRBJ2-6; D might be TRBD1 (7 bases). The V end lost 2 bases, the J end lost 2 bases, and 19 bases lay between the germline ends. Germline V lookup: CDR1 SGHTA, CDR2 FQGNSA. CDR3 length equals 19 residues. CDR3 sequence: CASSLSGGRGDAGANVLTF. As DNA, the CDR3 is TGTGCCAGCAGCTTAAGCGGCGGCAGGGGGGACGCTGGGGCCAACGTCCTGACTTTC.

The V call is TRBV28, the J call TRBJ2-1; the match to TRBD2 covers 8 bases. This CDR3 is built from 16 residues. J was trimmed by 6 bases and V by 3 bases; bases with no gene match: 10. In germline, CDR1 is MDHEN, CDR2 SYDVKM. CDR3 DNA sequence: TGTGCCAGCAGTTTGGCCGGTAGGCGGGGGGCCAATGAGCAGTTCTTC. Its translation is CASSLAGRRGANEQFF.

Here the CDR3 DNA reads TGCGCCAGCAGCCAGGGGAATCAGCCCCAGCATTTT. It specifies CASSQGNQPQHF. The chain combines TRBV4-3 with TRBJ1-5; no clear D gene. The CDR3 spans 12 residues. V lost 3 bases, J lost 4 bases, and 4 bases lay in between. CDR1 and CDR2 from the germline V gene are LGHNA and YSLEER.

This clonotype was counted at least ten times. For the CDR3, the DNA is TGCAGCGTAGATCTAGCGGGAGTGGAGAATGAGCAGTTCTTC. It specifies CSVDLAGVENEQFF. The V gene is TRBV29-1, the J gene TRBJ2-1; TRBD2 aligns across 10 bases. V lost 6 bases and J lost 7; bases outside the gene matches: 9. Germline V CDR1 and CDR2: SQVTM, ANQGSEA. There are 14 residues in the CDR3.

The table lists this clonotype with a few counts. The genes are TRBV5-1 and TRBJ2-5, with D unclear. The CDR3 runs to 14 residues. CDR1 SGHRS and CDR2 YFSETQ come from the germline V gene. V lost 3 bases and J 1 base, leaving 10 bases between the germline ends. CDR3 in amino acids: CASSSRYFQETQYF. Written as DNA, the CDR3 is TGCGCCAGCAGCTCCCGGTATTTCCAAGAGACCCAGTACTTC.

CDR3 DNA: TGTGCCAGCAGCCGTGGACTATCCCCCCCCCAAGAGACCCAGTACTTC. Protein product: CASSRGLSPPQETQYF. This chain uses TRBV5-5 with TRBJ2-5; possible D gene TRBD2, 6 bases. V was clipped by 4 bases and J by 1 base, with 17 bases between them. The germline V gene has CDR1 SGHKS and CDR2 YYEKEE (reference sequence). The CDR3 length is 16 residues.

This clonotype came up a few times. The V and J genes are TRBV2 and TRBJ2-7, with a tentative D call TRBD2 (5 bases). The CDR3 runs 12 residues. Germline-derived CDR1 and CDR2 are SNHLY and FYNNEI. V dropped 10 bases and J dropped 0 bases, with 10 bases sitting between them. DNA of the CDR3: TGTGCCACCTCGGGAACCTCCTACGAGCAGTACGTC. Translation gives CATSGTSYEQYV.

This chain connects TRBV9 to TRBJ2-7; D not resolved. Germline V CDR1 and CDR2: SGDLS, YYNGEE. CDR3 length: 15 residues. V was cut by 2 bases and J by 2 bases, with 14 bases left in between. CDR3 sequence: CASSVSQSLAYEQYF. DNA for the CDR3: TGTGCCAGCAGCGTCTCCCAGTCTCTGGCCTACGAGCAGTACTTC.

The chain has TRBV6-1 and TRBJ2-3; possible D gene TRBD2, 6 bases. The V gene lost 8 bases and the J gene lost 6 bases, with 15 bases spanning the gap. The CDR3 is made up of 13 amino acids. CDR1 is MNHNS and CDR2 is SASEGT in the germline V gene. This CDR3 reads CASSAGWDDTQYF. The CDR3 bases are TGTGCCAGCTCGGCGGGATGGGACGATACGCAGTATTTT.

This clonotype has a handful of counts. This sequence joins TRBV29-1 and TRBJ2-1, with 7 positions matching TRBD2. Looked up from germline, CDR1 is SQVTM and CDR2 is ANQGSEA. CDR3 length equals 14 residues. V was pared by 8 bases and J by 8 bases, with 15 bases of the junction left unmatched. CDR3: CSFSEGREMDEQFF. CDR3 DNA sequence: TGCAGCTTCTCTGAGGGGCGGGAGATGGATGAGCAGTTCTTC.

This rearrangement joins TRBV27 to TRBJ1-5, with D possibly being TRBD1 (6 bases). This CDR3 spans 13 amino acids. Trimming removed 8 bases at V and 3 bases at J, with 11 bases between. Per germline, CDR1 MNHEY and CDR2 SMNVEV (reference sequence). In DNA, the CDR3 is TGTGCCAGCGTACAGGGTATCAATCAGCCCCAGCATTTT. Protein: CASVQGINQPQHF.

This clonotype was seen only a few times. This sequence joins TRBV19 and TRBJ1-5; the D gene is possibly TRBD1 (5 bases). This CDR3 is built from 15 residues. Deletions cut 4 bases from V and 4 bases from J, with 14 bases between. The germline gives CDR1 LNHDA, CDR2 SQIVND (reference sequence). In nucleotides, the CDR3 is TGTGCCAGTAGTAAGCCCCGACGGGGGAATCAGCCCCAGCATTTT. Its protein is CASSKPRRGNQPQHF.

This clonotype was detected only a few times. This chain links TRBV6-1 with TRBJ1-2, with 7 bases identical to TRBD1. This CDR3 spans 15 amino acids. Germline V gene lookup returns CDR1 MNHNS and CDR2 SASEGT. After removal of 6 bases from V and 3 bases from J, the junction contained 10 bases not matched to a gene. CDR3 in amino acids: CASSQGQLQHYGYTF. The DNA for the CDR3 is TGTGCCAGCAGCCAGGGACAGCTCCAACACTATGGCTACACCTTC.

The chain combines TRBV28 with TRBJ1-5; no definite D call. The CDR3 has 17 amino acids. CDR1 and CDR2 (germline): MDHEN, SYDVKM. Trimming took 6 bases from V and 5 from J, leaving 23 bases between them. Here the CDR3 reads CASSAPSVGEFDQPQHF. CDR3 nucleotides: TGTGCCAGCAGCGCCCCCTCAGTTGGGGAATTCGATCAGCCCCAGCATTTT.

This clonotype was seen only a few times. This chain uses TRBV12-3 or TRBV12-4 with TRBJ2-3; TRBD1 agrees at 9 bases. CDR3 size: 16 residues. V lost 4 bases and J lost 3; bases outside the gene matches: 8. The CDR3 here is CASSSLQGAGTDTQYF. The CDR3 region has the DNA TGTGCCAGCAGTTCCCTACAGGGGGCCGGGACAGATACGCAGTATTTT.

This clonotype was observed a few times. The V and J genes are TRBV15 and TRBJ2-1, with D perhaps matching TRBD1 (5 bases). Trimming took off 5 bases at V and 4 bases at J, with 15 bases between the two ends. CDR3 length equals 15 residues. Germline V gives CDR1 LNHNV, CDR2 YYDKDF (reference sequence). The CDR3 DNA reads as TGTGCCACCAGCGCGCATAGGGGTGGTTACAATGAGCAGTTCTTC. Protein sequence: CATSAHRGGYNEQFF.

This rearrangement joins TRBV20-1 to TRBJ2-1, with 8 positions matching TRBD2. V shed 6 bases and J 4 bases; nucleotides not matched to a gene: 11. Germline values: CDR1 DFQATT, CDR2 SNEGSKA (reference sequence). CDR3 size: 15 residues. CDR3 DNA sequence: TGCAGTGCCAGTACGCGGGAGGTTTTATACAATGAGCAGTTCTTC. Amino acid sequence: CSASTREVLYNEQFF.

The chain is built from TRBV18 and TRBJ1-5, with 9 bases that match TRBD1. From germline, CDR1 is KGHSH and CDR2 LQKENI. This CDR3 spans 16 amino acids. Trimming took 4 bases from V and 5 from J; bases not matched to a gene: 9. CDR3: CASSRPGQGRHQPQHF. CDR3 bases: TGTGCCAGCTCACGCCCGGGACAGGGCCGCCATCAGCCCCAGCATTTT. Full variable domain (outside the CDR3, taken from reference TRBV18 and TRBJ1-5): NAGVMQNPRHLVRRRGQEARLRCSPMKGHSHVYWYRQLPEEGLKFMVYLQKENIIDESGMPKERFSAEFPKEGPSILRIQQVVRGDSAAYFCASSRPGQGRHQPQHFGDGTRLSIL.

The chain has TRBV20-1 and TRBJ2-3, with unresolved D. Looked up from germline, CDR1 is DFQATT and CDR2 is SNEGSKA (reference sequence). The CDR3 extends over 14 amino acids. Trimming removed 5 bases at V and 3 bases at J, with 15 bases between. This CDR3 reads CSARLTGKTDTQYF. CDR3 coding DNA: TGCAGTGCTCGACTTACCGGCAAAACAGATACGCAGTATTTT.

This clonotype has more than one count but fewer than ten. CDR3 sequence: CSARNGREDTQYF. In DNA form, the CDR3 reads TGCAGTGCTAGAAACGGCAGGGAGGATACGCAGTATTTT. V is TRBV20-1 and J is TRBJ2-3, with D perhaps given as TRBD1 or TRBD2 (5 bases each). CDR3 length: 13 residues. Trimming removed 2 bases from V and 6 bases from J, with 12 bases in between. Germline loops: CDR1 DFQATT, CDR2 SNEGSKA (reference sequence).

The chain is built from TRBV7-2 and TRBJ2-1; 10 nucleotides agree with TRBD2. This CDR3 is 16 amino acids long. Germline trimming cut 5 bases from V and 1 base from J; bases unmatched to any gene: 5. The germline V gene has CDR1 SGHTA and CDR2 FQGNSA. The CDR3 coding sequence is TGTGCCAGCAGCCAAAAGCGGGAGGGATCCTACAATGAGCAGTTCTTC. This codes for CASSQKREGSYNEQFF.

This clonotype has ten or more counts. The V and J genes are TRBV20-1 and TRBJ2-4; D is perhaps TRBD1 (5 bases). V gave up 4 bases and J gave up 9 bases, with 13 bases separating them. CDR1 and CDR2 (germline): DFQATT, SNEGSKA (reference sequence). The CDR3 totals 12 residues. In DNA form, the CDR3 reads TGCAGTGCTAACAGGAGATCTTTCATTCAGTACTTC. Its protein product is CSANRRSFIQYF.

This clonotype was recorded at least ten times. V gene TRBV2 combines with J gene TRBJ2-7; D may correspond to TRBD1 or TRBD2 (5 bases each). The V and J ends lost 6 bases and 7 bases respectively, with 16 bases between them. Germline V lookup: CDR1 SNHLY, CDR2 FYNNEI. This CDR3 has 13 amino acids. The CDR3 region has the DNA TGTGCCAGCAGCTGGACTCGCTCAGGGGAGCAGTACGTC. It translates to CASSWTRSGEQYV.